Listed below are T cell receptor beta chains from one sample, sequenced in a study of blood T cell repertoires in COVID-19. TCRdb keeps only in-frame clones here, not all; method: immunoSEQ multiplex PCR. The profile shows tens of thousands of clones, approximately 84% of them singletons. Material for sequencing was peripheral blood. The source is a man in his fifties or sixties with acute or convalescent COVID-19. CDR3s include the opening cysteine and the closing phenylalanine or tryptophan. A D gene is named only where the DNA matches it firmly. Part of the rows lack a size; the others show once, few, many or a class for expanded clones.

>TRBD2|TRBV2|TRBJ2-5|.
TGTGCCAGCAGTGAAGGCTGGGGGAGGGCCCGGGAGACCCAGTACTTC
CASSEGWGRARETQYF
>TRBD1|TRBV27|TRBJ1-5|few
TGTGCCACCCCAGACAGGGGCCGTCGGAATCAGCCCCAGCATTTT
CATPDRGRRNQPQHF
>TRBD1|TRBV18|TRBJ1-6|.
TGTGCCAGCTCACCGGGACAGGGAATGGATTCACCCCTCCACTTT
CASSPGQGMDSPLHF
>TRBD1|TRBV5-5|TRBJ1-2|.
TGTGCCAGCAGCTTCTACGACAGGGGGCTGGGTGGCTACACCTTC
CASSFYDRGLGGYTF
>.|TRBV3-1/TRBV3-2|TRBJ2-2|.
TGTGCCAGCAGCCAAGGTCGCGGCGACCGGGAGCTGTTTTTT
CASSQGRGDRELFF
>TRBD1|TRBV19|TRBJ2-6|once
TGTGCCAGTATGACAGGGGCTGGGGCCAACGTCCTGACTTTC
CASMTGAGANVLTF
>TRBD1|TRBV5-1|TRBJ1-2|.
TGCGCCAGCAGCTGGGACAGGGAGGTTGGCTACACCTTC
CASSWDREVGYTF
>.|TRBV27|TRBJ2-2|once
TGTGCCAGCAGTTTAGGCCTTGCTCAGGCGTACACCGGGGAGCTGTTTTTT
CASSLGLAQAYTGELFF
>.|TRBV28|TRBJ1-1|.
TGTGCCAGCATGGGGGAGGCGGCCCCGAACACTGAAGCTTTCTTT
CASMGEAAPNTEAFF
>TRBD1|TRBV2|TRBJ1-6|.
TGTGCCAGCAGTCCCAGGACGGGACAGGATTCACCCCTCCACTTT
CASSPRTGQDSPLHF
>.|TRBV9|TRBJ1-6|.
TGTGCCAGCAGCGTAGCGTCTGACGGGGGTTCACCCCTCCACTTT
CASSVASDGGSPLHF
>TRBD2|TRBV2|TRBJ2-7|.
TGTGCCAGCAGGGTCCCGGGACTAGCGGGAGACGAGCAGTACTTC
CASRVPGLAGDEQYF
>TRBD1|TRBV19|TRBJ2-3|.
TGTGCCAGTAGACAGACAGGGTTAAGTGCAGATACGCAGTATTTT
CASRQTGLSADTQYF
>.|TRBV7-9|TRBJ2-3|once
TGTGCCAGCAGCCTCGACACAGGTTCTACTACGCAGTATTTT
CASSLDTGSTTQYF
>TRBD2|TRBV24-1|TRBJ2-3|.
TGTGCCACCGGGACTAGCGTCGCAGATACGCAGTATTTT
CATGTSVADTQYF
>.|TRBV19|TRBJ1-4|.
TGTGCCAGTGCGGCCGGTGTTAATGAAAAACTGTTTTTT
CASAAGVNEKLFF
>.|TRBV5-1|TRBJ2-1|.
TGCGCCAGCAGCTTGGGAGGGTATAGCCATGAGCAGTTCTTC
CASSLGGYSHEQFF
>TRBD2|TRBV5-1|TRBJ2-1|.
TGCGCCAGCACCGATTTAGCGGGAGTCGACAATGAGCAGTTCTTC
CASTDLAGVDNEQFF
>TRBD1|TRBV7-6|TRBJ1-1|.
TGTGCCAGCAGCGTGAGACAGGGTAGTACTGAAGCTTTCTTT
CASSVRQGSTEAFF
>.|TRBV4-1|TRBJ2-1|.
TGCGCCAGCAGCCAAGGCCGGTTCTCCTACAATGAGCAGTTCTTC
CASSQGRFSYNEQFF
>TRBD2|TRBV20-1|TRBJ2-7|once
TGCAGTGCTAGTCGTCTAGCGGGAGTCCACGAGCAGTACTTC
CSASRLAGVHEQYF
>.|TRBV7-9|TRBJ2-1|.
TGTGCCAGCAGCTTAAGTCTAGCACTAAACAATGAGCAGTTCTTC
CASSLSLALNNEQFF
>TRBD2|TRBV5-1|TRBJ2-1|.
TGCGCCAGCAGCCATGATAGCGGGAGGGCCGGATATGAGCAGTTCTTC
CASSHDSGRAGYEQFF
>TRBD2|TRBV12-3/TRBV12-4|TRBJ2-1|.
TGTGCCAGCCAAACCGGGGGGGCCGGTGAGCAGTTCTTC
CASQTGGAGEQFF
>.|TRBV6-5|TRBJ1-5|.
TGTGCCAGCCACAGGTCCGAGGATCAGCCCCAGCATTTT
CASHRSEDQPQHF
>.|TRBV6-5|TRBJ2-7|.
TGTGCCAGCAGTCCCCGGGTGCCTTACGAGCAGTACTTC
CASSPRVPYEQYF
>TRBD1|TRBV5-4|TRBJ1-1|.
TGTGCCAGCAGCCCTCCCCCAGGCTCCGGGACAGGGGAGTTGGACACTGAAGCTTTCTTT
CASSPPPGSGTGELDTEAFF
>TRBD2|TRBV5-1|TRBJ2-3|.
TGCGCCAGCAGCTTGAATAGACTAGCTAAGAGCACAGATACGCAGTATTTT
CASSLNRLAKSTDTQYF
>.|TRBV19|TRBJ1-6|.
TGTGCCAGTAGTACGGGCAGGGCTTATAATTCACCCCTCCACTTT
CASSTGRAYNSPLHF
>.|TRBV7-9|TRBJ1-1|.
TGTGCCAGCAGCTGGGGCAACACTGAAGCTTTCTTT
CASSWGNTEAFF
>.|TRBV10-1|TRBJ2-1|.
TGCGCCAGCAGTGAGTCAGGGGGCTCCTACAATGAGCAGTTCTTC
CASSESGGSYNEQFF
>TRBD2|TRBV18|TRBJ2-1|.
TGTGCCAGCTCACCTAGGACTAGCGGGACGGGCAATGAGCAGTTCTTC
CASSPRTSGTGNEQFF
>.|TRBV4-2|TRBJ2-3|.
TGTGCCAGCAGCCAAGAGTCCTTCGTCACAGATACGCAGTATTTT
CASSQESFVTDTQYF
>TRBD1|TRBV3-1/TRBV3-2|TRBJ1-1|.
TGTGCCAGCAGCCAAGGGGCAGGGGGCTCTGAAGCTTTCTTT
CASSQGAGGSEAFF
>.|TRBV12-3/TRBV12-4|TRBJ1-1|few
TGTGCCAGCAGGGCGGGAAATCGGGAAGCTTTCTTT
CASRAGNREAFF
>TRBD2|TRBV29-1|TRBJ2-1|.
TGCAGCGTTGGCGGCGGGGGGTACAATGAAGGGCAGTTCTTC
CSVGGGGYNEGQFF
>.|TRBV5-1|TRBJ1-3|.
TGCGCCAGCAGCTCAGACTCTGGAAACACCATATATTTT
CASSSDSGNTIYF
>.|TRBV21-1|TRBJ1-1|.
TGTGCCAGCAGAGAAAGGAGGGGAGGCGCTGAAGCTTTCTTT
CASRERRGGAEAFF
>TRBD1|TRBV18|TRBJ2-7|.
TGTGCCAGCTCACCACCTCACCAGGGGGCTGGGGAGCAGTACTTC
CASSPPHQGAGEQYF
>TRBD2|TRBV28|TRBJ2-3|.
TGTGCCAGCAGTCCCCCTAGCGGTTTCACAACAGATACGCAGTATTTT
CASSPPSGFTTDTQYF
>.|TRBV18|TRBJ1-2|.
TGTGCCAGCTCACCAGCCGGGACACTTTCTAACTATGGCTACACCTTC
CASSPAGTLSNYGYTF
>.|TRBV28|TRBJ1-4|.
TGTGCCAGCAGTTCTTCTGCTGGGGAGGCTTCTAATGAAAAACTGTTTTTT
CASSSSAGEASNEKLFF
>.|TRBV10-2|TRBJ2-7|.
TGCGCCAGCAGTAATAATCGGGGATACGAGCAGTACTTC
CASSNNRGYEQYF
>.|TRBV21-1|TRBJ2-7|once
TGTGCCTTCCCAGGGGGAGCTTGCTACGAGCAGTACTTC
CAFPGGACYEQYF
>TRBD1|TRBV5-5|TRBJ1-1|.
TGTGCCAGCAGCTTGTTCAGACAGGGCCCAGACACTGAAGCTTTCTTT
CASSLFRQGPDTEAFF
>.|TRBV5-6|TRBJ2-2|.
TGTGCCAGCAGCCCCACCCTAGGCAGTGCCGGGGAGCTGTTTTTT
CASSPTLGSAGELFF
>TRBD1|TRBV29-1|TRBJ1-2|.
TGCAGCCTAAGGACAGGGGGATTTGGCTACACCTTC
CSLRTGGFGYTF
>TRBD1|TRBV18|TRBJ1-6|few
TGTGCCAGCTCACCGGGGACAGGGAGTAATTCACCCCTCCACTTT
CASSPGTGSNSPLHF
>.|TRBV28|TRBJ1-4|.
TGTGCCAGCAGTTTATGGGACTTAGCCGCAACTAATGAAAAACTGTTTTTT
CASSLWDLAATNEKLFF
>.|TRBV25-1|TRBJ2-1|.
TGTGCCAGCAGTGATCCCGGGACACGAAGCAATGAGCAGTTCTTC
CASSDPGTRSNEQFF
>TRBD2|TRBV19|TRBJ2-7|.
TGTGCCAGTAGTATCTCTAGCGGGGTCTCCTACGAGCAGTACTTC
CASSISSGVSYEQYF
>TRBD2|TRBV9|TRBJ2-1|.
TGTGCCAGCAGCTCGCGGGAGAAGGGTTACAATGAGCAGTTCTTC
CASSSREKGYNEQFF
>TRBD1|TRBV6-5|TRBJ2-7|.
TGTGCCAGCAGCGACGGACAGGGAAGCTACGAGCAGTACTTC
CASSDGQGSYEQYF